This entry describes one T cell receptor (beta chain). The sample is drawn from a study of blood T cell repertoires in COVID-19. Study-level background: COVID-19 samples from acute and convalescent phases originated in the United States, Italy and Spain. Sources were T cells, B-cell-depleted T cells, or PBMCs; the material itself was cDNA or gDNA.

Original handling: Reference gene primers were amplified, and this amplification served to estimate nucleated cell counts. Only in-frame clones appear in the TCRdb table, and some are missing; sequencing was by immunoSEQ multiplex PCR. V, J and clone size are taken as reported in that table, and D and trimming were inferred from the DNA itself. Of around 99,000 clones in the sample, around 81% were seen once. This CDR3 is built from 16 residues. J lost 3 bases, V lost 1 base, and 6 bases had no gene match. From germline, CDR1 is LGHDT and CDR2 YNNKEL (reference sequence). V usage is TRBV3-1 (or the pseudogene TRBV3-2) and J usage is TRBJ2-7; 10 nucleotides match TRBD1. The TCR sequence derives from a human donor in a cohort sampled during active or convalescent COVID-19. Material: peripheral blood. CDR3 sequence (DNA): TGTGCCAGCAGCCAAGTTCCGGGACAGGGGCACTACGAGCAGTACTTC. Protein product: CASSQVPGQGHYEQYF.